The entry that follows covers one TCR beta chain sequence. These data are taken from a study of blood T cell repertoires in COVID-19. For the study at large: The United States, Italy and Spain supplied acute and convalescent COVID-19 samples.

Per the study methods: Scientists estimated how many nucleated cells there were by amplifying reference gene primers. Sequenced by immunoSEQ multiplex PCR; TCRdb stores in-frame clones only, minus some. The DNA was the basis for D and trimming; V, J and clone size are from that table. The sample gives 250,000 or so clones, approximately 81% of which show up once; about 6.2% is in the top ten. Cohorts were assigned according to the clinical history that participants reported. Exposed participants came across a COVID-19 case within 2 weeks before study entry. The sequenced material came from PBMCs or T cells enriched from blood (not recorded which). The sequence derives from a woman aged 45-60 years who had been exposed to COVID-19.

The CDR3 DNA reads TGTGCCAGCTCCATGGGACAGGGAGGGAGAGAGGGCTACACCTTC. Translation gives CASSMGQGGREGYTF. The chain recombines TRBV28 with TRBJ1-2, with 9 bases matching TRBD1. The CDR3 has 15 residues. The V segment lost 8 bases and the J segment 8 bases; nucleotides outside the gene matches: 15. In germline, CDR1 is MDHEN, CDR2 SYDVKM.